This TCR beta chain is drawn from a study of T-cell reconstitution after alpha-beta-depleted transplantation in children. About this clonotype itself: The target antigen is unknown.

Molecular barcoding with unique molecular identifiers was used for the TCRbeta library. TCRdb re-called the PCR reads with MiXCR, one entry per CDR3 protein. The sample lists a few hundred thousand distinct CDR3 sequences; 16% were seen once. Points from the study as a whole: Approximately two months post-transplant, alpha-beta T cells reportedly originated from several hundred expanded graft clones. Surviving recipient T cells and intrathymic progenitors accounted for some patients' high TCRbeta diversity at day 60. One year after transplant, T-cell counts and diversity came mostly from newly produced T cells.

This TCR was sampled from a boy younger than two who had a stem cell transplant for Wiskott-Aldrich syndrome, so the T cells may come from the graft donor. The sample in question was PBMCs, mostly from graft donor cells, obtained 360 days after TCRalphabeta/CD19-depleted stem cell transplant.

The CDR3 is CASSIWTGGPEKLFF. The CDR3 DNA reads as TGTGCCAGCAGCATCTGGACAGGGGGCCCCGAAAAACTGTTTTTT. J is TRBJ1-4 and V is TRBV7-8; 11 positions match TRBD1. This CDR3 comprises 15 residues. Trimming took 5 bases from V and 8 from J; bases not matched to a gene: 7. Germline CDR1 and CDR2: SGHVS and FQNEAQ.